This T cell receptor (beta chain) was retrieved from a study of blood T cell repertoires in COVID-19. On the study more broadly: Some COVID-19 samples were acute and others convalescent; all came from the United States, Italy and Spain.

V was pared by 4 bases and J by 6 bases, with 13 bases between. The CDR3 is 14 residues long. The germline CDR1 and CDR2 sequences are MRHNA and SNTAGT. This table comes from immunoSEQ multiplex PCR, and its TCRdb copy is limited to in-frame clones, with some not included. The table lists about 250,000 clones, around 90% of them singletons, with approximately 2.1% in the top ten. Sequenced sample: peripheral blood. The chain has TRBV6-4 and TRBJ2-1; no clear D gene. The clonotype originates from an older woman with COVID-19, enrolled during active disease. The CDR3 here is CASSVVQASNEQFF. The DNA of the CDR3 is TGTGCCAGCAGTGTTGTTCAGGCGTCCAATGAGCAGTTCTTC.